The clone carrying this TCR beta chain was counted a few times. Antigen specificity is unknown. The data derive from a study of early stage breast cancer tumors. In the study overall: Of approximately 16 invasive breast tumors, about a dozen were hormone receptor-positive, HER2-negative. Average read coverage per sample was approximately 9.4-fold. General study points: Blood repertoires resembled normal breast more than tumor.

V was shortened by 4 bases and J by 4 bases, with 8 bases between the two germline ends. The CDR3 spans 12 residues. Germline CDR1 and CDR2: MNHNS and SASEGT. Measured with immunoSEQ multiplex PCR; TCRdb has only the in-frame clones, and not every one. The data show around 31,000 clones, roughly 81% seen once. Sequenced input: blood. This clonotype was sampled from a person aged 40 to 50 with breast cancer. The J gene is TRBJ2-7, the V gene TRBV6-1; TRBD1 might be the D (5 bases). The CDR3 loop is CASSVGEYEQYF. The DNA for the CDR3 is TGTGCCAGCAGTGTAGGGGAATACGAGCAGTACTTC.